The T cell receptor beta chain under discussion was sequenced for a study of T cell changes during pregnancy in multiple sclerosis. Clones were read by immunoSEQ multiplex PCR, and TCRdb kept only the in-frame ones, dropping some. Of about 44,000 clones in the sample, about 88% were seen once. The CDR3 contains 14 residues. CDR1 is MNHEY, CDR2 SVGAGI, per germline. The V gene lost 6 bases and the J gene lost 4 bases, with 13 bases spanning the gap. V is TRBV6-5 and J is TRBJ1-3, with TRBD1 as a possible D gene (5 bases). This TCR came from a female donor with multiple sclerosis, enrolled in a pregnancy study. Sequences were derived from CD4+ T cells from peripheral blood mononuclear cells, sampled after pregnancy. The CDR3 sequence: CASSQGMVGNTIYF. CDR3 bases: TGTGCCAGCAGCCAGGGAATGGTAGGAAACACCATATATTTT.